This T cell receptor (beta chain) came from a study of cytomegalovirus exposure and HLA in healthy donors. This clone was recorded once. Antigen: not known. This CDR3 comprises 15 residues. Germline CDR1 MGHDK, CDR2 SYGVNS. The V end lost 5 bases, the J end lost 0 bases, and 14 bases lay between the germline ends. The PCR ran on 60 Vbeta and 13 Jbeta primers. Repertoires were generated with immunoSEQ multiplex PCR, while TCRdb's copy carries only in-frame clones and drops some. The sample lists about 98,000 clones; 70% to 80% were seen once. Findings and limits, study-wide: A classifier reportedly called cytomegalovirus status with high sensitivity and specificity. Common viral pathogens seemed to be connected with several of the most significant clusters, according to a later analysis. According to an earlier analysis, most TCR beta V segments yielded productive rearrangements about 90% or about 30% of the time.

The rearrangement links TRBV25-1 to TRBJ2-7; D is possibly TRBD2 (5 bases). The receptor was isolated from a man aged 55 to 70 in good health and CMV-seropositive. The sample taken for sequencing was PBMCs. The CDR3 DNA follows: TGTGCCAGCAGTACAGCGGCGCATACCTCCTACGAGCAGTACTTC. Protein product: CASSTAAHTSYEQYF.